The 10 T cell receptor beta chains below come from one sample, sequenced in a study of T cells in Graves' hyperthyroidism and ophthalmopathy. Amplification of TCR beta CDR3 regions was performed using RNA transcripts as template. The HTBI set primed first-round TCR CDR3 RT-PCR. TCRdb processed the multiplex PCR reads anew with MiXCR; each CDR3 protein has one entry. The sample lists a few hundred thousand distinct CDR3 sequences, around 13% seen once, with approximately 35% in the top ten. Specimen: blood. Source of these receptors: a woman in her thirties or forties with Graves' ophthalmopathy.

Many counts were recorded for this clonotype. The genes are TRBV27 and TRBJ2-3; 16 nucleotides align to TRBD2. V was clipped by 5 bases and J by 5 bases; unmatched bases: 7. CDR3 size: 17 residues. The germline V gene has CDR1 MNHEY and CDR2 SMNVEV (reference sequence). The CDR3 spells CASSPGLAGGRRDTQYF. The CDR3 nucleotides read TGTGCCAGCAGTCCGGGACTAGCGGGAGGGAGAAGAGATACGCAGTATTTT.

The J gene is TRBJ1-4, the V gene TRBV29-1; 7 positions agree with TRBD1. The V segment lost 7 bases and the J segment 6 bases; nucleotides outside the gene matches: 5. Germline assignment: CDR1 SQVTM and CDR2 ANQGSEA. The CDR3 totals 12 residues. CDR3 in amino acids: CSGTGVDEKLFF. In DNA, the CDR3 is TGCAGCGGGACAGGAGTAGATGAAAAACTGTTTTTT.

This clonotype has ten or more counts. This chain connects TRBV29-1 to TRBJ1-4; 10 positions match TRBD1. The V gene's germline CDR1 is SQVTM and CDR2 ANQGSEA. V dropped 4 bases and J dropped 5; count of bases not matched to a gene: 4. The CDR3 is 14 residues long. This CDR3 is CSVATGGRNEKLFF. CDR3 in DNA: TGCAGCGTTGCGACAGGGGGCAGGAATGAAAAACTGTTTTTT.

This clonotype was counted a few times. CDR3 nucleotides: TGTGCCAGCTCTGGGACAGCGAACACCGGGGAGCTGTTTTTT. Protein product: CASSGTANTGELFF. The chain has TRBV9 and TRBJ2-2; 7 bases are shared with TRBD1. V gave up 7 bases and J gave up 0 bases; unmatched junction bases: 3. Germline assignment: CDR1 SGDLS and CDR2 YYNGEE. This CDR3 spans 14 amino acids.

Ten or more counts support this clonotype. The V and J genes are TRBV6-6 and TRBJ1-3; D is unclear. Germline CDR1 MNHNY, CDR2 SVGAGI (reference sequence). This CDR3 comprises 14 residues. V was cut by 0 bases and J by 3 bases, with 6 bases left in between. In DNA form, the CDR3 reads TGTGCCAGCAGTTACTCCACGGGTGGAAACACCATATATTTT. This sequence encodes CASSYSTGGNTIYF.

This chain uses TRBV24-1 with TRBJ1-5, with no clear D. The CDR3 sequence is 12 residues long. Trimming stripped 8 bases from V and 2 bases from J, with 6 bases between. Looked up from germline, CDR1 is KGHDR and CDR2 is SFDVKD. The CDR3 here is CATTTGNQPQHF. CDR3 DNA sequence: TGTGCCACCACGACTGGCAATCAGCCCCAGCATTTT.

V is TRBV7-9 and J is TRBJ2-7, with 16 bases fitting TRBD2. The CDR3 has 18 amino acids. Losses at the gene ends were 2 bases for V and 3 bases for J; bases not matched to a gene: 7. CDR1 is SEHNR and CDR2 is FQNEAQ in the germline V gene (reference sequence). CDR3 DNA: TGTGCCAGCAGCTTAAGGGGACTAGCGGGGGGGACGTTCTACGAGCAGTACTTC. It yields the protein CASSLRGLAGGTFYEQYF.

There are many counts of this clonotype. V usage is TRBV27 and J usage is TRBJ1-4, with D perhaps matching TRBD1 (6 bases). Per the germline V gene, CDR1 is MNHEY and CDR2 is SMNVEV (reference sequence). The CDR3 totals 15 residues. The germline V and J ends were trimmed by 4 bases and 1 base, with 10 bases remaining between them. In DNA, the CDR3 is TGTGCCAGCAGTTCATCACAGGGAACTAATGAAAAACTGTTTTTT. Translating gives CASSSSQGTNEKLFF.

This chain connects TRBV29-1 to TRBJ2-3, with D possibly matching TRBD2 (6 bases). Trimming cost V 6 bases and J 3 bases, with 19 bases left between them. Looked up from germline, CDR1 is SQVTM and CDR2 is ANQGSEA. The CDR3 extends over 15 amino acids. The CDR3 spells CSVVGGWDSTDTQYF. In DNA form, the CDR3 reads TGCAGCGTCGTTGGGGGTTGGGACTCAACAGATACGCAGTATTTT.

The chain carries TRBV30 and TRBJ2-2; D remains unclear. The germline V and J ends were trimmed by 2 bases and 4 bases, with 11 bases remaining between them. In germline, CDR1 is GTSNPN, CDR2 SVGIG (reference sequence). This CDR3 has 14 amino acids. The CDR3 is CAWSHGPITGELFF. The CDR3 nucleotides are TGTGCCTGGAGTCACGGTCCGATCACCGGGGAGCTGTTTTTT.